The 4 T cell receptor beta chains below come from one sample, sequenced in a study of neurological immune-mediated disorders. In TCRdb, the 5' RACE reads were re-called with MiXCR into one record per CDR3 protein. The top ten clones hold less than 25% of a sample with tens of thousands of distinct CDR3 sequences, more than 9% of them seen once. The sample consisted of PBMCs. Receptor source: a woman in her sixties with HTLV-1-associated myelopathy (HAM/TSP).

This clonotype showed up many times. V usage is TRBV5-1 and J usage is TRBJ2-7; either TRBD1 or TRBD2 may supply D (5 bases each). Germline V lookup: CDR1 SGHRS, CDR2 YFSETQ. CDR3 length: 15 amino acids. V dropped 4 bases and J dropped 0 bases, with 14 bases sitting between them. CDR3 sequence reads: CASSISPGASYEQYF. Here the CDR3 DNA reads TGCGCCAGCAGCATCTCTCCCGGGGCCTCCTACGAGCAGTACTTC.

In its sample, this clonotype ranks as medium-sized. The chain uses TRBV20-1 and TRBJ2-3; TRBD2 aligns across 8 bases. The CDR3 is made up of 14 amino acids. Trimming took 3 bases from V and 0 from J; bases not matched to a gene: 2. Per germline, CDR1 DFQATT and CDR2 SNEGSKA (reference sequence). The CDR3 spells CSASGGASTDTQYF. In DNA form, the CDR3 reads TGCAGTGCTAGCGGGGGGGCTAGCACAGATACGCAGTATTTT.

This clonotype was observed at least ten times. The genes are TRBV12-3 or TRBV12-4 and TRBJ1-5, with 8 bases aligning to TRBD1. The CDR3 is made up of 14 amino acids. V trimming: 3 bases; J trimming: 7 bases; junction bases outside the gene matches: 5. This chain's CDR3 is CASSFGQGGQPQHF. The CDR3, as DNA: TGTGCCAGCAGTTTTGGACAGGGAGGCCAGCCCCAGCATTTT.

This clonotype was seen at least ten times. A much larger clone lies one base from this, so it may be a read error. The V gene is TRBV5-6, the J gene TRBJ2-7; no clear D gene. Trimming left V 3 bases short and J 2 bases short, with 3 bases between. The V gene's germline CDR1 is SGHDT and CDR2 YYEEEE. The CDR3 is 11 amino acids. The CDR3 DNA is TGTGCCAGCAGCTCCGCCTACGAGCAGTACTTC. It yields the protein CASSSAYEQYF. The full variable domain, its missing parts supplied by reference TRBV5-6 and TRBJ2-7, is DAGVTQSPTHLIKTRGQQVTLRCSPKSGHDTVSWYQQALGQGPQFIFQYYEEEERQRGNFPDRFSGHQFPNYSSELNVNALLLGDSALYLCASSSAYEQYFGPGTRLTVT.